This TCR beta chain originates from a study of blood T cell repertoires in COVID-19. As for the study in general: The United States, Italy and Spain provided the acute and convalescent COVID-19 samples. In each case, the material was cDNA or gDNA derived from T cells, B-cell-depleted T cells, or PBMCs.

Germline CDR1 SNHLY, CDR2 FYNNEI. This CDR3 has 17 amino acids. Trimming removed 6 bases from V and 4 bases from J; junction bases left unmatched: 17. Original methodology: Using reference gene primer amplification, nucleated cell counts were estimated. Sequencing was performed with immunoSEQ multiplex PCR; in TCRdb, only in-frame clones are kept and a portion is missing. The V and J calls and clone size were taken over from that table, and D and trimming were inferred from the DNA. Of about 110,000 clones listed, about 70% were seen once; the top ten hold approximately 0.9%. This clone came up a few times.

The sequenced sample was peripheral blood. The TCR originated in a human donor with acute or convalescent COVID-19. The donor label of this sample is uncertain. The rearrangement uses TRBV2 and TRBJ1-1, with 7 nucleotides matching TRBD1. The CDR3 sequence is CASRKGGTVGMSTEAFF. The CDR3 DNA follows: TGTGCCAGCAGGAAAGGGGGCACGGTGGGCATGAGCACTGAAGCTTTCTTT.